This TCR beta chain was profiled in a study of graft-versus-host responses after intestinal transplantation. Clones were sequenced by immunoSEQ multiplex PCR, and TCRdb holds only the in-frame ones, with some missing. This sample carries some 55,000 clones, 75% to 95% of them seen once, and the ten largest clones take about 6%. Trimming pared 4 bases from V and 4 bases from J, leaving 7 bases between. Germline lookup yields CDR1 SGHTA and CDR2 FQGTGA. The CDR3 totals 13 residues. Only one count was recorded for this clone. Antigen unknown. Findings and caveats of the study: Clonal ratios of graft-versus-host to host-versus-graft in allografts were high for patients exhibiting graft-donor T cell macrochimerism.

The genes are TRBV7-3 and TRBJ2-2; D might be TRBD1 (5 bases). This specimen was PBMCs, taken around 95 weeks after intestinal transplant. This receptor was obtained from a human patient who received an intestinal transplant, so some T cells may come from the graft donor. The CDR3 DNA follows: TGTGCCAGCAGCTCGACAGTCACCGGGGAGCTGTTTTTT. It is translated as CASSSTVTGELFF.